This entry features one T cell receptor (beta chain) sequence. The antigen is undetermined. This entry belongs to a study of T cells in Graves' hyperthyroidism and ophthalmopathy. The hyperthyroidism was newly diagnosed and had lasted under 2 months; the patients were aged 18 to 65. Trimming pared 4 bases from V and 3 bases from J, leaving 15 bases between. Germline CDR1 DFQATT, CDR2 SNEGSKA (reference sequence). This CDR3 has 14 amino acids. General study results and limits: The model identified upcoming ophthalmopathy a median about six months ahead of onset. Patients with ophthalmopathy were separated from those with stable hyperthyroidism by a 13 V-J model. Most thyroid clonotypes that were expanded above 0.001 also turned up in blood.

Amplification targeted TCR beta CDR3 regions from RNA transcripts. Initially, a first-round RT-PCR of the TCR CDR3 employed the HTBI primer set. MiXCR, run by TCRdb on the multiplex PCR reads, gives a single entry per CDR3 protein. The top ten clones hold 30% to 40% of a sample with around 700,000 distinct CDR3 sequences, roughly a third of them seen once. The chain combines TRBV20-1 with TRBJ2-5; D possibly corresponds to TRBD2 (5 bases). This TCR was recovered from a woman in her thirties or forties with Graves' hyperthyroidism. The specimen sequenced was blood. DNA for the CDR3: TGCAGTGCTAATGTGCGGTCGGGGAAAGAGACCCAGTACTTC. It is translated as CSANVRSGKETQYF.